The clone carrying this TCR beta chain came up a few times. The antigen is not known. This sample was included in a study of T-cell memory formation after mild COVID-19. Study-level results: Among CD4+ contracting clones, most were CM and EM, and CD8+ ones EMRA. Memory cells collected pre-infection included some clones that later responded, suggesting cross-reactive memory joined. Balance between CD4 and CD8 was seen in clones contracting day 15 to 85, and a CD4+ lean was seen in later expanders.

5'RACE primed from the constant segment yielded TCR alpha and TCR beta cDNA libraries bearing sample barcodes and UMIs. TCRdb re-analysed the 5' RACE reads in MiXCR, keeping a single row per CDR3 protein. The sample includes around 82,000 distinct CDR3 sequences, 10% to 15% of them seen just once. The CDR3 consists of 12 residues. V lost 3 bases and J 4 bases, leaving 4 bases between the germline ends. Germline V gene sequence: CDR1 LGHDT, CDR2 YNNKEL (reference sequence). Material for sequencing was PBMCs or a T cell subset sorted from them (not recorded which). This clonotype was sampled from a man aged 18-30 years who had mild COVID-19 (a few samples of this study predate the infection). Cell type and time point are not known. The chain has TRBV3-1 and TRBJ1-5; no reliable D call. CDR3 sequence: CASSQENQPQHF. The CDR3 DNA is TGTGCCAGCAGCCAGGAAAATCAGCCCCAGCATTTT.